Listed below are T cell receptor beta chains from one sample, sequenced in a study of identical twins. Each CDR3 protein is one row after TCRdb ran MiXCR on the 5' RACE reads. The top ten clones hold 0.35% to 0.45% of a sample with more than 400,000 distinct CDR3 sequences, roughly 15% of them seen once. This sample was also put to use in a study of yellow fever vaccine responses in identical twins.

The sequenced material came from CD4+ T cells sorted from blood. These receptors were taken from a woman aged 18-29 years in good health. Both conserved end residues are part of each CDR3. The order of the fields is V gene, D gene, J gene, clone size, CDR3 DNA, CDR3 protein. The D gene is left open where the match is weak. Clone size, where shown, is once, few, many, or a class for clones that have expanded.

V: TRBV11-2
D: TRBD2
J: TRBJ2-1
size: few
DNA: TGTGCCAGCAGCCCTTTCGGGACTAGCGGGAAGAGCTCCTACAATGAGCAGTTCTTC
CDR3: CASSPFGTSGKSSYNEQFF

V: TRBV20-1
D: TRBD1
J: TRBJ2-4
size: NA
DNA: TGCAGTTCCGGACAGGTGGGCGACATTCAGTACTTC
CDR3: CSSGQVGDIQYF

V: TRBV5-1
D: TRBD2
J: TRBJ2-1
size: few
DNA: TGCGCCAGCAGCTGGACTAGCGTAACCTACAATGAGCAGTTCTTC
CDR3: CASSWTSVTYNEQFF

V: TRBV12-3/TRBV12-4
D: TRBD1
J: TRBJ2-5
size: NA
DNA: TGTGCCAGCAGTTCCACCCAGGGGGCGAGGGAGACCCAGTACTTC
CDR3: CASSSTQGARETQYF

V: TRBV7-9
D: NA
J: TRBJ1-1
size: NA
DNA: TGTGCCAGCAGCTTAGAGAGTAGGACTGAAGCTTTCTTT
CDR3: CASSLESRTEAFF

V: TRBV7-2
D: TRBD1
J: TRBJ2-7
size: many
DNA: TGTGCCAGCAGCTCCCAGGGACAGGTGGGCTACGAGCAGTACTTC
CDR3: CASSSQGQVGYEQYF

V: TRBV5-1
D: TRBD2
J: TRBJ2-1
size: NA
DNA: TGCGCCAGCAGCTTGCAAGGTAGCGGGGGGGGGAAAGACAATGAGCAGTTCTTC
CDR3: CASSLQGSGGGKDNEQFF

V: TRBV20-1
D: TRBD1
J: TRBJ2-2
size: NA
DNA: TGCAGTGCTAGAGAAACAGGGGGTTCGAACACCGGGGAGCTGTTTTTT
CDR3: CSARETGGSNTGELFF

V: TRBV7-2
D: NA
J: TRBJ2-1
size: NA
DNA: TGTGCCAGCAGTAATTGGGGGGAACGGTACAATGAGCAGTTCTTC
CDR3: CASSNWGERYNEQFF

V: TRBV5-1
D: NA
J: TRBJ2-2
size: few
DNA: TGCGCCAGCAGCGTGGGACATACGGGAACCGGGGAGCTGTTTTTT
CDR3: CASSVGHTGTGELFF

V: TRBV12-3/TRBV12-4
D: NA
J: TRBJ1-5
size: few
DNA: TGTGCCAGCAGTTTCGGAGGGCTTAGCAATCAGCCCCAGCATTTT
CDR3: CASSFGGLSNQPQHF

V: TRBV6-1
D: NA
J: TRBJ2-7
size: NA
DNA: TGTGCCAGCAGTGCAGGGCGGTTCCCCTACGAGCAGTACTTC
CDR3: CASSAGRFPYEQYF

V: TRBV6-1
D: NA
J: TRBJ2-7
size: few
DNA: TGTGCCAGCAGTGAAGCTCCCAGGGAGTACTACGAGCAGTACTTC
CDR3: CASSEAPREYYEQYF

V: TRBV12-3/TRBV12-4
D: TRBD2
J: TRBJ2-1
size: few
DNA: TGTGCCAGCAGTACCCGCGGGGGGTCGGGGTTTCTCAGCTCCTACAATGAGCAGTTCTTC
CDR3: CASSTRGGSGFLSSYNEQFF

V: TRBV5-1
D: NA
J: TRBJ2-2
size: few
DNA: TGTGCCAGCGGGAACACCGGGGAGCTGTTTTTT
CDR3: CASGNTGELFF

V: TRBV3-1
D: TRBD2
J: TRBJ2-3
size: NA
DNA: TGTGCCAGCAGCCAAGGCCGACTAGCGGGGGTGCCGGATACGCAGTATTTT
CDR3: CASSQGRLAGVPDTQYF

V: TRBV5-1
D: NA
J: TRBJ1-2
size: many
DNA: TGCGCCAGCAGCTTCACCGGGAGTCCGAGGGGTAACTATGGCTACACCTTC
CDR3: CASSFTGSPRGNYGYTF

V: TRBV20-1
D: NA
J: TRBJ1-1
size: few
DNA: TGCAGAGCTCTTAAGGGGGGGACGAACACTGAAGCTTTCTTT
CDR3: CRALKGGTNTEAFF

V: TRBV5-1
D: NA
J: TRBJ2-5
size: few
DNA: TGCGCCAGCAGCTTGCGGGCGGGGACGTACCAAGAGACCCAGTACTTC
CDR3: CASSLRAGTYQETQYF

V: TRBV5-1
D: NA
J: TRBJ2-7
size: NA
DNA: TGCGCCAGCAGCTTGGGCGGACAGAATAGATACGAGCAGTACTTC
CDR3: CASSLGGQNRYEQYF

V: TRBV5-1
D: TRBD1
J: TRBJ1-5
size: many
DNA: TGTGCCAGCAGCCGGGACAGGGATCAGCCCCAGCATTTT
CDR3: CASSRDRDQPQHF